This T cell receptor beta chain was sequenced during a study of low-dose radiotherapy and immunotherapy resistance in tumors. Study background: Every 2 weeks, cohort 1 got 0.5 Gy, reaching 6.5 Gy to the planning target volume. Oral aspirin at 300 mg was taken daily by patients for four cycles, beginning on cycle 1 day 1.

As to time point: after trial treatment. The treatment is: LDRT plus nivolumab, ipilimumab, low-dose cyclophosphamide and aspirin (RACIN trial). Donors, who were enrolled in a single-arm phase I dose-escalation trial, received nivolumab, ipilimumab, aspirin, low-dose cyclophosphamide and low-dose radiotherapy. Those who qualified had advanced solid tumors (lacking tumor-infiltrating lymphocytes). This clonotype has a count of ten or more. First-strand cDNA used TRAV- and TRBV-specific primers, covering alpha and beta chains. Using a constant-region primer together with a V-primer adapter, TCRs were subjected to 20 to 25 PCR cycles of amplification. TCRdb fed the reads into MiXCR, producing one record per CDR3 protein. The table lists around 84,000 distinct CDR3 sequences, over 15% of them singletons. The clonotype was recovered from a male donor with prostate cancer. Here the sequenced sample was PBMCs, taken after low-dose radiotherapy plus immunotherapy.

CDR3 DNA sequence: TGTGCCAGTAGCAACTCCGGGACAAGAACCTCTGGAAACACCATATATTTT. Translating it yields CASSNSGTRTSGNTIYF. The chain is built from TRBV19 and TRBJ1-3; perhaps TRBD1 as D (6 bases). The CDR3 has 17 amino acids. Germline assignment: CDR1 LNHDA and CDR2 SQIVND (reference sequence). V was trimmed by 6 bases and J by 0 bases, leaving 18 bases between them. Variable domain in full (rest from reference TRBV19 and TRBJ1-3): DGGITQSPKYLFRKEGQNVTLSCEQNLNHDAMYWYRQDPGQGLRLIYYSQIVNDFQKGDIAEGYSVSREKKESFPLTVTSAQKNPTAFYLCASSNSGTRTSGNTIYFGEGSWLTVV.